This is a list of T cell receptor beta chains from one sample in a study of shared clonotypes between healthy human individuals. Sequencing used immunoSEQ multiplex PCR; TCRdb keeps in-frame clones, though not all of them. This sample carries 630,000 or so clones, 95% to 98% of them seen once, and the ten largest clones take around 0.3%. Sequencing used naive CD8+ T cells sorted from blood. The source is a man aged 25-40 years in good health. Each CDR3 is given with its conserved first and last residue. A D gene is named only where the DNA matches it firmly. Not every row has a clone size; where given, it reads once, few, many or a size class.

TRBJ2-5 | TRBV5-4 | . | . | CASSQPGGGIAGVETQYF | TGTGCCAGCAGTCAGCCAGGGGGCGGGATAGCGGGAGTGGAGACCCAGTACTTC
TRBJ1-2 | TRBV7-9 | . | . | CASSLRQDANYGYTF | TGTGCCAGCAGCTTGCGACAGGATGCTAACTATGGCTACACCTTC
TRBJ2-7 | TRBV25-1 | . | . | CASSEYISGEQYF | TGTGCCAGCAGTGAATATATATCCGGGGAGCAGTACTTC
TRBJ2-7 | TRBV27 | . | . | CASSPPDSAPGYEQYF | TGTGCCAGCAGTCCCCCGGACAGTGCCCCTGGCTACGAGCAGTACTTC
TRBJ2-1 | TRBV11-2 | . | . | CASSLVQGIYNEQFF | TGTGCCAGCAGCTTAGTTCAGGGAATCTACAATGAGCAGTTCTTC
TRBJ2-1 | TRBV5-1 | . | TRBD2 | CASSLTSGRDEQFF | TGCGCCAGCAGCTTAACTAGCGGGAGGGATGAGCAGTTCTTC
TRBJ1-1 | TRBV27 | . | . | CASSGTLNTEAFF | TGTGCCAGCAGTGGGACCCTGAACACTGAAGCTTTCTTT
TRBJ2-3 | TRBV9 | once | . | CASSVWGTTDTQYF | TGTGCCAGCAGCGTATGGGGGACCACAGATACGCAGTATTTT
TRBJ2-3 | TRBV5-1 | . | . | CASSGGIRTDTQYF | TGCGCCAGCAGTGGGGGGATTCGAACAGATACGCAGTATTTT
TRBJ2-1 | TRBV7-9 | . | TRBD1 | CASSLRVARTGAYNEQFF | TGTGCCAGCAGCTTACGGGTGGCAAGGACAGGGGCCTACAATGAGCAGTTCTTC
TRBJ1-5 | TRBV7-8 | . | . | CASSLAFGQFSNQPQHF | TGTGCCAGCAGCTTAGCGTTTGGACAGTTTAGCAATCAGCCCCAGCATTTT
TRBJ2-5 | TRBV11-3 | . | . | CASSFGRDPRQETQYF | TGTGCCAGCAGCTTTGGACGGGATCCACGACAAGAGACCCAGTACTTC
TRBJ2-3 | TRBV7-8 | once | TRBD1 | CASRIRDRGAGTDTQYF | TGTGCCAGTCGGATCCGGGACAGGGGGGCGGGCACAGATACGCAGTATTTT
TRBJ2-7 | TRBV25-1 | . | TRBD1 | CASSAHWTGDYEQYF | TGTGCCAGCAGTGCCCATTGGACAGGGGACTACGAGCAGTACTTC